This entry lists 22 T cell receptor beta chains sequenced from one sample in a study of T-cell memory formation after mild COVID-19. MiXCR, run by TCRdb on the 5' RACE reads, gives a single entry per CDR3 protein. This sample has about 350,000 distinct CDR3 sequences, with roughly 13% found just once. The sample consisted of PBMCs or a T cell subset sorted from them (not recorded which). The receptors were sampled from a man between 18 and 29 years old who had mild COVID-19 (a few samples of this study predate the infection). Cell type and time point are not known.

The chain carries TRBV4-2 and TRBJ2-3, with 12 bases lining up with TRBD2. Trimming took 1 base from V and 2 from J; bases not matched to a gene: 1. CDR1 is LGHNA, CDR2 YNFKEQ, per germline. CDR3 length equals 16 residues. The CDR3 loop is CASSQGTSGATDTQYF. CDR3 nucleotides: TGTGCCAGCAGCCAAGGGACTAGCGGGGCCACAGATACGCAGTATTTT.

This clonotype has a handful of counts. The rearrangement uses TRBV12-3 or TRBV12-4 and TRBJ1-6, with 7 bases identical to TRBD1. Trimming took 5 bases from V and 5 from J; bases not matched to a gene: 9. CDR3 size: 16 residues. Written as DNA, the CDR3 is TGTGCCAGCAGTCCCCGGACAGGCTGGAATAATTCACCCCTCCACTTT. This codes for CASSPRTGWNNSPLHF.

This clonotype was recorded a few times. The chain recombines TRBV6-5 with TRBJ1-3, with a weak D call TRBD1 (6 bases). The CDR3 contains 16 residues. Trimming left V 0 bases short and J 2 bases short, with 11 bases between. Germline lookup yields CDR1 MNHEY and CDR2 SVGAGI. CDR3 protein: CASSYSISGAGNTIYF. CDR3 nucleotides: TGTGCCAGCAGTTACTCGATTTCAGGGGCTGGAAACACCATATATTTT.

This clonotype was picked up a small number of times. This sequence joins TRBV6-2 or TRBV6-3 and TRBJ2-1, with D unclear. CDR3 size: 10 residues. The germline gives CDR1 MNHEY, CDR2 SVGEGT. V was cut by 5 bases and J by 9 bases, with 5 bases left in between. The DNA of the CDR3 is TGTGCCAGCAGTGACGGTGAGCAGTTCTTC. The encoded protein is CASSDGEQFF.

This clonotype was seen a few times. The rearrangement uses TRBV7-9 and TRBJ2-1, with TRBD1 matching over 10 bases. Per the germline V gene, CDR1 is SEHNR and CDR2 is FQNEAQ (reference sequence). Losses at the gene ends were 5 bases for V and 4 bases for J; bases not matched to a gene: 8. The CDR3 sequence is 16 residues long. The CDR3 sequence: CASSQLTGGLYNEQFF. In DNA, the CDR3 is TGTGCCAGCAGCCAGTTGACAGGGGGCCTATACAATGAGCAGTTCTTC.

The chain joins TRBV7-3 to TRBJ1-1; 7 nucleotides line up with TRBD1. CDR1 SGHTA and CDR2 FQGTGA come from the germline V gene. The ends lost 2 bases at V and 6 bases at J; junction bases unmatched: 6. CDR3 length: 14 amino acids. The CDR3 protein is CASSLQGEGAEAFF. For the CDR3, the DNA is TGTGCCAGCAGCTTACAGGGGGAGGGAGCTGAAGCTTTCTTT.

V usage is TRBV12-3 or TRBV12-4 and J usage is TRBJ2-2, with TRBD2 identical over 7 bases. The CDR3 sequence is 14 residues long. Trimming took 8 bases from V and 4 from J; bases not matched to a gene: 7. DNA for the CDR3: TGTGCCAGCTTCGGGGGAGGGAGCACCGGGGAGCTGTTTTTT. Its translation is CASFGGGSTGELFF.

This clonotype has just a few counts. V and J are TRBV12-3 or TRBV12-4 and TRBJ1-6, with TRBD1 identical over 9 bases. The CDR3 is made up of 17 amino acids. J gave up 0 bases and V 5 bases, and 5 bases lay outside the gene matches. CDR3 bases: TGTGCCAGCAGTCCCGGGACAGGGTCCTCCTATAATTCACCCCTCCACTTT. Residues: CASSPGTGSSYNSPLHF.

This clonotype was observed a handful of times. This chain uses TRBV27 with TRBJ2-7; 10 nucleotides agree with TRBD1. Germline lookup yields CDR1 MNHEY and CDR2 SMNVEV (reference sequence). V dropped 6 bases and J dropped 0; count of bases not matched to a gene: 5. CDR3 length: 15 amino acids. The CDR3 region is CASRRTGGSSYEQYV. In nucleotides, the CDR3 is TGTGCCAGCAGAAGGACAGGGGGAAGCTCCTACGAGCAGTACGTC.

The chain combines TRBV28 with TRBJ2-5; 9 bases fit TRBD1. The CDR3 extends over 14 amino acids. The trim removed 11 bases at V and 4 bases at J, leaving 11 bases unmatched. The germline gives CDR1 MDHEN, CDR2 SYDVKM. CDR3 sequence (DNA): TGTGCCGCCAACCGGGGACAGGGATTAGAGACCCAGTACTTC. Encoded protein: CAANRGQGLETQYF.

The CDR3: CASSRPTGTANYGYTF. The CDR3 nucleotides read TGCGCCAGCAGCCGCCCAACCGGGACAGCTAACTATGGCTACACCTTC. The rearrangement joins TRBV4-1 to TRBJ1-2; TRBD1 matches 7 bases. V dropped 4 bases and J dropped 0; count of bases not matched to a gene: 8. Per germline, CDR1 MGHRA and CDR2 YSYEKL. CDR3 length: 16 amino acids.

This clonotype has only a few counts. The CDR3 region is CASSQVQGENQPQHF. The CDR3 DNA reads as TGCGCCAGCAGCCAAGTTCAGGGGGAAAATCAGCCCCAGCATTTT. The chain carries TRBV4-1 and TRBJ1-5, with 7 bases identical to TRBD1. Germline assignment: CDR1 MGHRA and CDR2 YSYEKL. V lost 1 base to trimming and J lost 4 bases; unmatched junction nucleotides: 4. The CDR3 is made up of 15 amino acids.

This clonotype was detected only a few times. This chain links TRBV14 with TRBJ1-2; no definite D call. The ends were cut back, 5 bases at V and 3 bases at J, with 19 bases in the middle. The CDR3 runs to 16 residues. From germline, CDR1 is SGHDN and CDR2 FVKESK. The CDR3: CASSGVAPEVYYGYTF. The CDR3 nucleotides read TGTGCCAGCAGCGGCGTGGCACCTGAGGTGTACTATGGCTACACCTTC. Looking up the rest from reference TRBV14 and TRBJ1-2 gives the full variable domain: EAGVTQFPSHSVIEKGQTVTLRCDPISGHDNLYWYRRVMGKEIKFLLHFVKESKQDESGMPNNRFLAERTGGTYSTLKVQPAELEDSGVYFCASSGVAPEVYYGYTFGSGTRLTVV.

The gene calls are TRBV3-1 and TRBJ2-3; no reliable D call. V lost 3 bases, J lost 2 bases, and 6 bases lay in between. Germline V gives CDR1 LGHDT, CDR2 YNNKEL (reference sequence). There are 13 residues in the CDR3. The CDR3 sequence: CASSQAFTDTQYF. CDR3 bases: TGTGCCAGCAGCCAGGCCTTCACAGATACGCAGTATTTT.

A few counts support this clonotype. This sequence joins TRBV12-3 or TRBV12-4 and TRBJ2-5, with D tentatively TRBD2 (6 bases). This CDR3 has 15 residues. V was trimmed by 1 base and J by 3 bases, leaving 12 bases between them. CDR3 sequence reads: CASSLEGTLKETQYF. The CDR3 nucleotides are TGTGCCAGCAGTTTAGAAGGGACTCTTAAAGAGACCCAGTACTTC.

This clonotype was recorded at least ten times. The chain combines TRBV28 with TRBJ1-4; D not certain. CDR3 size: 14 residues. Trimming left V 7 bases short and J 0 bases short, with 9 bases between. Germline V gene lookup returns CDR1 MDHEN and CDR2 SYDVKM. DNA for the CDR3: TGTGCCAGCACCTCCGCTGCAACTAATGAAAAACTGTTTTTT. Residues: CASTSAATNEKLFF.

A few counts support this clonotype. The chain has TRBV7-2 and TRBJ2-2; D remains unclear. The CDR3 is made up of 15 amino acids. V was clipped by 0 bases and J by 4 bases, with 9 bases between them. Germline V lookup: CDR1 SGHTA, CDR2 FQGNSA. The CDR3 is CASSLANSITGELFF. DNA of the CDR3: TGTGCCAGCAGCTTAGCTAACAGTATCACCGGGGAGCTGTTTTTT.

Only a few counts were recorded for this clonotype. V and J are TRBV4-2 and TRBJ2-5; D gene unclear. Germline V gene data show CDR1 as LGHNA and CDR2 as YNFKEQ. V lost 3 bases to trimming and J lost 9 bases, with 17 bases between them. CDR3 length: 14 residues. CDR3 nucleotides: TGTGCCAGCAGCCAGCCCGACTCGCGTGGGGCCCAGTACTTC. It yields the protein CASSQPDSRGAQYF.

This clonotype was observed a few times. This chain links TRBV7-2 with TRBJ2-5; D ambiguous. The germline gives CDR1 SGHTA, CDR2 FQGNSA. There are 14 residues in the CDR3. The germline V and J ends were trimmed by 5 bases and 2 bases, with 12 bases remaining between them. The CDR3, as DNA: TGTGCCAGCAGCACACCGCCCCAGCAAGAGACCCAGTACTTC. Its translation is CASSTPPQQETQYF.

The rearrangement uses TRBV7-9 and TRBJ2-5; D is unclear. V was trimmed by 5 bases and J by 5 bases, leaving 21 bases between them. This CDR3 has 16 amino acids. The V gene's germline CDR1 is SEHNR and CDR2 FQNEAQ (reference sequence). CDR3 nucleotide sequence: TGTGCCAGCAGCCGTTCGATGGACCAGCAGCCGGAGACCCAGTACTTC. Translating it yields CASSRSMDQQPETQYF.

This clonotype was seen more than once but under ten times. This chain links TRBV4-2 with TRBJ1-2; weak D call: TRBD1 (5 bases). Trimming left V 0 bases short and J 8 bases short, with 22 bases between. The CDR3 has 17 amino acids. Per germline, CDR1 LGHNA and CDR2 YNFKEQ. CDR3 residues: CASSQDSAKPGIVGYTF. CDR3 nucleotides: TGTGCCAGCAGCCAAGATAGCGCTAAGCCAGGGATTGTGGGCTACACCTTC.

In this sample, this clonotype turned up many times. The chain carries TRBV7-2 and TRBJ2-3; D is unclear. This CDR3 spans 12 amino acids. Germline CDR1 SGHTA, CDR2 FQGNSA. The V and J ends lost 2 bases and 6 bases respectively, with 6 bases between them. The CDR3 DNA reads as TGTGCCAGCAGCTTATACGGGGATACGCAGTATTTT. Its translation: CASSLYGDTQYF. The full variable domain, completed using reference TRBV7-2 and TRBJ2-3, is GAGVSQSPSNKVTEKGKDVELRCDPISGHTALYWYRQSLGQGLEFLIYFQGNSAPDKSGLPSDRFSAERTGGSVSTLTIQRTQQEDSAVYLCASSLYGDTQYFGPGTRLTVL.